The 18 T cell receptor beta chains in this list originate from one sample, sequenced in a study of metastatic and nonmetastatic thyroid tumors. TCRdb re-called clones via MiXCR from the PCR reads. This sample has about 16,000 clones, with under 30% found just once. Patients underwent thyroid surgery, and none had received any treatment before it. What was sequenced was adjacent normal tissue. Receptor source: a female donor with papillary thyroid cancer or a benign thyroid nodule (not recorded which). Some clones in this sample may be carry-over from other donors' samples.

This clone was counted many times. CDR3 DNA: TGTGCCAGCAGTTTAAAGGGCCCCCCAACAGGGGACGGCTACACCTTC. Amino acids: CASSLKGPPTGDGYTF. The chain carries TRBV12-3 or TRBV12-4 and TRBJ1-2; TRBD1 matches 7 bases. The CDR3 covers 16 residues. J was trimmed by 8 bases and V by 2 bases; bases with no gene match: 14.

This chain joins TRBV2 and TRBJ2-3; TRBD2 matches 11 bases. With 7 bases clipped from V and 2 bases from J, the junction kept 11 bases outside the gene matches. Germline loops: CDR1 SNHLY, CDR2 FYNNEI. The CDR3 extends over 17 amino acids. The DNA for the CDR3 is TGTGCCAGCAATATAGGGACTAGCGGTACTTTCACAGATACGCAGTATTTT. This encodes CASNIGTSGTFTDTQYF.

This chain connects TRBV20-1 to TRBJ1-4; D remains unclear. This CDR3 contains 14 residues. Trimming removed 0 bases at V and 8 bases at J, with 13 bases between. Germline V lookup: CDR1 DFQATT, CDR2 SNEGSKA (reference sequence). The DNA of the CDR3 is TGCAGTGCTAGAGATGGCCGAGGGCGAGAAAAACTGTTTTTT. This sequence encodes CSARDGRGREKLFF.

This clone is labeled medium-sized (0.01 to 0.1%). The CDR3 reads CAWSGGWLAGAASYNEQFF. For the CDR3, the DNA is TGTGCCTGGAGTGGCGGGTGGTTAGCGGGAGCCGCGAGTTACAATGAGCAGTTCTTC. The rearrangement joins TRBV30 to TRBJ2-1, with 9 bases that match TRBD2. Trimming cost V 1 base and J 4 bases; bases outside gene matches: 17. Per germline, CDR1 GTSNPN and CDR2 SVGIG (reference sequence). The CDR3 covers 19 residues.

There are a few counts of this clone. This sequence joins TRBV12-3 or TRBV12-4 and TRBJ2-7; 10 nucleotides line up with TRBD1. V gave up 1 base and J gave up 3 bases; unmatched junction bases: 12. The CDR3 contains 18 residues. The CDR3 protein is CASSLGTGGSPTSYEQYF. The CDR3 DNA reads TGTGCCAGCAGTTTAGGGACAGGGGGTTCTCCGACCAGCTACGAGCAGTACTTC.

This clone ranks as medium-sized. The rearrangement links TRBV4-2 to TRBJ2-1; 8 nucleotides align to TRBD2. The germline V gene has CDR1 LGHNA and CDR2 YNFKEQ. The ends lost 4 bases at V and 15 bases at J; junction bases unmatched: 20. The CDR3 is 16 amino acids. The CDR3 protein is CASSLKAGALITTPFF. The CDR3 coding sequence is TGTGCCAGCAGCCTCAAAGCGGGAGCGCTCATTACGACTCCGTTCTTC.

Of note for this clone: This CDR3 is also generated by other DNA sequences in the sample. The chain links TRBV19 to TRBJ2-6, with no clear D. The V gene lost 6 bases and the J gene lost 0 bases, with 15 bases spanning the gap. Germline assignment: CDR1 LNHDA and CDR2 SQIVND (reference sequence). The CDR3 covers 17 residues. The chain's CDR3 is CASRVWRPDSGANVLTF. DNA of the CDR3: TGTGCCAGTAGGGTATGGCGACCCGACTCTGGGGCCAACGTCCTGACTTTC. Drawing the rest from reference TRBV19 and TRBJ2-6, the complete variable domain is DGGITQSPKYLFRKEGQNVTLSCEQNLNHDAMYWYRQDPGQGLRLIYYSQIVNDFQKGDIAEGYSVSREKKESFPLTVTSAQKNPTAFYLCASRVWRPDSGANVLTFGAGSRLTVL.

This clone was detected a few times. The chain carries TRBV6-1 and TRBJ2-7; no firm D call. CDR3 size: 12 residues. V dropped 7 bases and J dropped 6 bases, with 13 bases sitting between them. In germline, CDR1 is MNHNS, CDR2 SASEGT. The CDR3 region has the DNA TGTGCCAGCACGGCTATCTACGGCGAGCAGTACTTC. This codes for CASTAIYGEQYF.

The chain combines TRBV5-1 with TRBJ2-1, with D hard to call. This CDR3 spans 13 amino acids. The germline V and J ends were trimmed by 6 bases and 9 bases, with 16 bases remaining between them. The germline CDR1 and CDR2 sequences are SGHRS and YFSETQ. The CDR3 region has the DNA TGCGCCAGCATGTTCAGCCCTTACGGTGAGCAGTTCTTC. Residues: CASMFSPYGEQFF.

The CDR3: CSARDLRGAMNTEAFF. The CDR3 region has the DNA TGCAGTGCTAGAGATCTGAGGGGTGCCATGAACACTGAAGCTTTCTTT. The V call is TRBV20-1, the J call TRBJ1-1; TRBD1 might be the D (5 bases). CDR3 length equals 16 residues. CDR1 and CDR2 from the germline V gene are DFQATT and SNEGSKA (reference sequence). Trimming took 0 bases from V and 0 from J, leaving 14 bases between them.

This clone was found a few times. This chain links TRBV5-1 with TRBJ2-5; the D is unclear. V was clipped by 3 bases and J by 1 base, with 13 bases between them. This CDR3 spans 15 amino acids. Germline CDR1 and CDR2: SGHRS and YFSETQ. CDR3 amino acids: CASSWVGTPQETQYF. CDR3 bases: TGCGCCAGCAGCTGGGTCGGTACGCCCCAAGAGACCCAGTACTTC.

This clone was seen only a few times. The J gene is TRBJ2-3, the V gene TRBV11-2; TRBD2 matches 12 bases. Germline V gene data show CDR1 as SGHAT and CDR2 as FQNNGV. V dropped 2 bases and J dropped 4; count of bases not matched to a gene: 1. The CDR3 length is 15 residues. The CDR3 DNA sequence: TGTGCCAGCAGCTTACTAGCGGGAGGGGCAGATACGCAGTATTTT. The encoded protein is CASSLLAGGADTQYF.

V and J are TRBV20-1 and TRBJ2-1, with D perhaps TRBD1 or TRBD2 (5 bases each). This CDR3 region has 15 residues. Germline V gives CDR1 DFQATT, CDR2 SNEGSKA (reference sequence). V dropped 5 bases and J dropped 5 bases, with 19 bases sitting between them. This chain's CDR3 is CSAPEIGDENNEQFF. The CDR3 region has the DNA TGCAGTGCTCCAGAGATAGGGGACGAGAACAATGAGCAGTTCTTC.

This chain connects TRBV6-5 to TRBJ1-1; unclear D gene. Germline V gene sequence: CDR1 MNHEY, CDR2 SVGAGI. Trimming removed 0 bases at V and 1 base at J, with 3 bases between. The CDR3 has 13 residues. CDR3 loop: CASSYSSNTEAFF. The CDR3 bases are TGTGCCAGCAGTTACTCGTCGAACACTGAAGCTTTCTTT.

V and J are TRBV12-3 or TRBV12-4 and TRBJ2-1; no clear D. V was cut by 6 bases and J by 8 bases, with 14 bases left in between. The CDR3 loop spans 13 amino acids. CDR3: CASRLGNLHEQFF. CDR3 DNA sequence: TGTGCCAGCAGGCTAGGTAACCTCCATGAGCAGTTCTTC.

This clone was seen a few times. The chain carries TRBV27 and TRBJ1-2; unclear D gene. Germline CDR1 is MNHEY and CDR2 is SMNVEV (reference sequence). Trimming left V 2 bases short and J 4 bases short, with 5 bases between. The CDR3 has 12 residues. The CDR3 spells CASSLRPYGYTF. CDR3 nucleotide sequence: TGTGCCAGCAGTTTAAGACCCTATGGCTACACCTTC.

This clone was recorded a few times. This sample also contains other DNA sequences that code for the same CDR3. The CDR3 protein is CAWSDTGNYGYTF. The DNA for the CDR3 is TGTGCCTGGAGTGACACAGGAAACTATGGCTACACCTTC. This chain joins TRBV30 and TRBJ1-2; possibly TRBD1 for D (5 bases). Germline V CDR1 and CDR2: GTSNPN, SVGIG (reference sequence). The ends were cut back, 1 base at V and 2 bases at J, with 8 bases in the middle. This CDR3 is 13 amino acids long.

The chain is built from TRBV5-6 and TRBJ1-5; D remains unclear. V gave up 1 base and J gave up 2 bases, with 7 bases separating them. The CDR3 is made up of 14 amino acids. Germline-derived CDR1 and CDR2 are SGHDT and YYEEEE. The CDR3 region is CASSLRRRNQPQHF. In DNA form, the CDR3 reads TGTGCCAGCAGCTTGCGGCGGCGCAATCAGCCCCAGCATTTT.